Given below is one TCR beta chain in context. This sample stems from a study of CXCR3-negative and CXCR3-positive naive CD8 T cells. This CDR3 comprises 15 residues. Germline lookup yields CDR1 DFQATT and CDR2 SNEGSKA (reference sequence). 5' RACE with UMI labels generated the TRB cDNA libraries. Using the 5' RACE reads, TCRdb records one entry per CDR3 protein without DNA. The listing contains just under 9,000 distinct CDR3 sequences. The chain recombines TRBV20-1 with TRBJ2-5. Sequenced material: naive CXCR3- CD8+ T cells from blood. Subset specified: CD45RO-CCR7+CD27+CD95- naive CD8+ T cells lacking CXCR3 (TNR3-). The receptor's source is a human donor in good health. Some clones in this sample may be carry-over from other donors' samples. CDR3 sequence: CSARLYWTDEETQYF.